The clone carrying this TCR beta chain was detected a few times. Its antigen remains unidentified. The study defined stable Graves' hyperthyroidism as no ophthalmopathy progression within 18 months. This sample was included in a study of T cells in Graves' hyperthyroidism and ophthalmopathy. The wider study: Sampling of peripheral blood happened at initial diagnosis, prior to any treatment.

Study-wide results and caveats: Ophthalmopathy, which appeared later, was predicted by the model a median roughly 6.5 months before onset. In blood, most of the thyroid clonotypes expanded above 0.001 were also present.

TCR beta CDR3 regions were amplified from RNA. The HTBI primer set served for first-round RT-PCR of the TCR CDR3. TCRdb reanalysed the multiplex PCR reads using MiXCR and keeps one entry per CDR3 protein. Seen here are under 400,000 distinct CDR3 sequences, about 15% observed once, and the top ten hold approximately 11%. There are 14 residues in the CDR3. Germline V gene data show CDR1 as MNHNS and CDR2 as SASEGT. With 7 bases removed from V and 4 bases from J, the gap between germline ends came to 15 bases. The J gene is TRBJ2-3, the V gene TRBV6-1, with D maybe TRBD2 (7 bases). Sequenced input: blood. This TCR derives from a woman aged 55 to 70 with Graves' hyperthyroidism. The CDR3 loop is CASTPSGGADTQYF. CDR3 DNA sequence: TGTGCCAGCACTCCCTCGGGGGGCGCAGATACGCAGTATTTT.